This TCR beta chain was profiled in a study of patients and donors after allogeneic stem cell transplantation. TCRdb passed the RT-PCR reads through MiXCR, listing each CDR3 protein once. The sample comprises hundreds of thousands of distinct CDR3 sequences, roughly 17% of which are singletons, and less than 8% rests with the top ten. A few counts support this clonotype. Trimming took 2 bases from V and 1 from J; bases not matched to a gene: 8. This CDR3 has 18 amino acids. CDR1 is MNHEY and CDR2 is SVGAGI in the germline V gene. What was sequenced was blood, either unsorted or a sorted T cell fraction (not recorded which). The gene calls are TRBV6-5 and TRBJ2-6; the match to TRBD1 covers 7 bases. This TCR came from a human donor who was either an allogeneic HSCT recipient or a stem cell or donor lymphocyte infusion donor (not recorded which). It is not recorded whose cells these are; they may come from a transplant donor. CDR3 nucleotide sequence: TGTGCCAGCAGTTACAATCGCCAGGGGGTATCTGGGGCCAACGTCCTGACTTTC. Protein product: CASSYNRQGVSGANVLTF.